This TCR beta chain was found in a study of response to subunit inactivated influenza vaccine. Trimming took 4 bases from V and 1 from J, leaving 11 bases between them. The CDR3 extends over 14 amino acids. Germline V gene data show CDR1 as SGHRS and CDR2 as YFSETQ. General study points: Each seasonal influenza vaccination recruits few new T cells, the authors suggested.

TCRdb passed the RT-PCR reads through MiXCR, listing each CDR3 protein once. The sample lists around 790,000 distinct CDR3 sequences; approximately 21% were seen once. In regard to this clonotype: What it binds is unknown.

The chain recombines TRBV5-1 with TRBJ1-2; D not certain. This specimen consisted of PBMCs from blood, obtained 4 to 6 days after vaccination. The source is a man aged 45-65 years who received an inactivated influenza vaccine. In nucleotides, the CDR3 is TGCGCCAGCAGCCCTGAGGCCAATAACTATGGCTACACCTTC. It encodes CASSPEANNYGYTF. The variable domain in full, with the rest retrieved from reference TRBV5-1 and TRBJ1-2, is KAGVTQTPRYLIKTRGQQVTLSCSPISGHRSVSWYQQTPGQGLQFLFEYFSETQRNKGNFPGRFSGRQFSNSRSEMNVSTLELGDSALYLCASSPEANNYGYTFGSGTRLTVV.